The 25 T cell receptor beta chains below come from one sample, sequenced in a study of T cell responses to AZD1222 COVID-19 vaccine (dated by TCRdb to 2020 to 2023). Library generation was performed with the immunoSEQ multiplex PCR assay. The immuneACCESS repertoire file appears here via TCRdb, limited to in-frame rearrangements. These files lack a portion of the clones; in checked studies, under half of the deficit traces to unresolved V genes, and the cause of the others is not known. The sample records under 150,000 clones, about 87% of which are singletons. Together, the top ten hold around 16% of the sample. The meaning of the sample's time point label: baseline before first vaccination. The sample here was peripheral blood, taken on day 0 of AZD1222 vaccination. These receptors all stem from an adult in good health.

V is TRBV7-2 and J is TRBJ2-1, with 7 bases aligning to TRBD2. The germline V gene encodes CDR1 SGHTA and CDR2 FQGNSA. With 2 bases clipped from V and 0 bases from J, the junction kept 4 bases outside the gene matches. CDR3 length: 16 amino acids. DNA for the CDR3: TGTGCCAGCAGCTTATCCGGGACTACCTCCTACAATGAGCAGTTCTTC. Encoded protein: CASSLSGTTSYNEQFF. The whole variable domain, remainder taken from reference TRBV7-2 and TRBJ2-1, is GAGVSQSPSNKVTEKGKDVELRCDPISGHTALYWYRQSLGQGLEFLIYFQGNSAPDKSGLPSDRFSAERTGGSVSTLTIQRTQQEDSAVYLCASSLSGTTSYNEQFFGPGTRLTVL.

The chain uses TRBV5-1 and TRBJ1-4; D unresolved. Trimming removed 0 bases from V and 7 bases from J, with 7 bases in between. The CDR3 contains 13 residues. Germline-derived CDR1 and CDR2 are SGHRS and YFSETQ. CDR3 bases: TGCGCCAGCAGCTTGGGGCCGTTTGAAAAACTGTTTTTT. This gives the protein CASSLGPFEKLFF. Full variable domain (rest looked up from reference TRBV5-1 and TRBJ1-4): KAGVTQTPRYLIKTRGQQVTLSCSPISGHRSVSWYQQTPGQGLQFLFEYFSETQRNKGNFPGRFSGRQFSNSRSEMNVSTLELGDSALYLCASSLGPFEKLFFGSGTQLSVL.

This chain links TRBV3-1 (or the pseudogene TRBV3-2) with TRBJ1-2, with D possibly matching TRBD1 (6 bases). Trimming took 4 bases from V and 4 from J, leaving 10 bases between them. Per the germline V gene, CDR1 is LGHDT and CDR2 is YNNKEL (reference sequence). The CDR3 is made up of 13 amino acids. This CDR3 is CASSPDRSYGYTF. CDR3 DNA sequence: TGTGCCAGCAGCCCCGACAGGTCCTATGGCTACACCTTC.

This chain joins TRBV5-4 and TRBJ1-1, with D perhaps matching TRBD1 (6 bases). The CDR3 has 15 residues. Germline CDR1 is SGHNT and CDR2 is YYREEE (reference sequence). Trimming removed 2 bases from V and 6 bases from J, with 17 bases in between. The CDR3 loop reads CASSLLQGSGAEAFF. The CDR3, as DNA: TGTGCCAGCAGCTTACTACAGGGTTCTGGCGCTGAAGCTTTCTTT.

V is TRBV6-6 and J is TRBJ1-5, with a possible D match to TRBD1 (5 bases). The CDR3 loop spans 14 amino acids. Trimming shortened V by 7 bases and J by 5 bases, and 15 bases separated the two germline ends. Germline loops: CDR1 MNHNY, CDR2 SVGAGI (reference sequence). The CDR3 sequence is CASNPGTVDQPQHF. For the CDR3, the DNA is TGTGCCAGCAATCCCGGGACCGTGGATCAGCCCCAGCATTTT.

The V and J genes are TRBV4-3 and TRBJ2-1; D remains ambiguous. CDR1 LGHNA and CDR2 YSLEER come from the germline V gene. The CDR3 runs to 14 residues. Deletions cut 0 bases from V and 9 bases from J, with 12 bases between. The CDR3 region is CASSQELGYSEQFF. In DNA, the CDR3 is TGCGCCAGCAGCCAAGAGTTGGGCTATTCTGAGCAGTTCTTC.

The J gene is TRBJ1-3, the V gene TRBV5-1; D perhaps matches TRBD1 (5 bases). The CDR3 is 16 amino acids. V shed 0 bases and J shed 0 bases, with 10 bases lying between them. Germline V gives CDR1 SGHRS, CDR2 YFSETQ. Here the CDR3 DNA reads TGCGCCAGCAGCTTGGGAGGGGTCCCCTCTGGAAACACCATATATTTT. Translated, it gives CASSLGGVPSGNTIYF.

The chain has TRBV14 and TRBJ1-2; TRBD1 matches 9 bases. Germline CDR1 and CDR2: SGHDN and FVKESK. V lost 6 bases to trimming and J lost 9 bases; unmatched junction nucleotides: 8. The CDR3 spans 13 residues. The DNA of the CDR3 is TGTGCCAGCAGGGATTCGGGACAGGGCAGCTACACCTTC. Its protein is CASRDSGQGSYTF.

This clone occurred a few times. The chain is built from TRBV4-2 and TRBJ2-2; D tentatively reads TRBD1 or TRBD2 (7 bases each). V lost 4 bases to trimming and J lost 4 bases, with 13 bases between them. Germline V CDR1 and CDR2: LGHNA, YNFKEQ. This CDR3 has 15 amino acids. The CDR3 DNA is TGTGCCAGCAGCCGCCAGGGGGGGGTCACCGGGGAGCTGTTTTTT. Its protein is CASSRQGGVTGELFF.

This chain joins TRBV12-3 or TRBV12-4 and TRBJ1-2, with TRBD1 matching 7 bases. V dropped 7 bases and J dropped 8; count of bases not matched to a gene: 7. This CDR3 region has 12 residues. The CDR3 spells CASTRDRPGYTF. CDR3 DNA: TGTGCCAGCACTAGGGACAGACCCGGCTACACCTTC.

The chain links TRBV4-2 to TRBJ1-1; D is ambiguous. The germline V gene has CDR1 LGHNA and CDR2 YNFKEQ. V gave up 1 base and J gave up 5 bases, with 11 bases separating them. CDR3 size: 14 residues. The CDR3 nucleotides read TGTGCCAGCAGCCAAGCTAATTCGCGGACTGAAGCTTTCTTT. Encoded protein: CASSQANSRTEAFF.

This clone has more than one count but fewer than ten. The chain is built from TRBV15 and TRBJ1-1; possible D gene TRBD1, 5 bases. The germline gives CDR1 LNHNV, CDR2 YYDKDF (reference sequence). This CDR3 comprises 16 residues. The germline V and J ends were trimmed by 4 bases and 0 bases, with 15 bases remaining between them. The DNA of the CDR3 is TGTGCCACCAGCATCAGGGCGATTAGGTTGAACACTGAAGCTTTCTTT. It encodes CATSIRAIRLNTEAFF.

This chain uses TRBV11-3 with TRBJ2-5; a possible D gene is TRBD2 (6 bases). In germline, CDR1 is SGHNT, CDR2 YENEEA. The CDR3 sequence is 18 residues long. Trimming stripped 3 bases from V and 3 bases from J, with 23 bases between. CDR3 amino acids: CASSFPGREEKLKETQYF. The DNA for the CDR3 is TGTGCCAGCAGCTTCCCGGGCAGGGAGGAAAAACTCAAAGAGACCCAGTACTTC.

This clone was found a few times. The chain combines TRBV12-3 or TRBV12-4 with TRBJ1-1; 8 positions agree with TRBD1. V dropped 1 base and J dropped 8; count of bases not matched to a gene: 3. This CDR3 comprises 13 residues. CDR3 sequence reads: CASSLGGQAEAFF. The DNA for the CDR3 is TGTGCCAGCAGTTTAGGGGGACAGGCGGAAGCTTTCTTT.

The J gene is TRBJ1-3, the V gene TRBV18, with D uncertain. Looked up from germline, CDR1 is KGHSH and CDR2 is LQKENI. This CDR3 contains 17 residues. Trimming cost V 0 bases and J 1 base, with 13 bases left between them. The CDR3, as DNA: TGTGCCAGCTCACCACCGGGGTACTTCTTATCTGGAAACACCATATATTTT. Translated, it gives CASSPPGYFLSGNTIYF.

The chain carries TRBV2 and TRBJ2-7; 10 bases map to TRBD1. Losses at the gene ends were 7 bases for V and 7 bases for J; bases not matched to a gene: 22. This CDR3 is 18 amino acids long. Germline CDR1 is SNHLY and CDR2 is FYNNEI. CDR3 protein: CASTPKGLPGQGRIEQYF. CDR3 coding DNA: TGTGCCAGCACCCCAAAAGGTTTACCGGGACAGGGGAGGATTGAGCAGTACTTC.

V and J are TRBV7-2 and TRBJ1-4, with 9 bases fitting TRBD1. CDR3 length: 16 residues. Germline V gene sequence: CDR1 SGHTA, CDR2 FQGNSA. The V gene end was trimmed by 4 bases and the J gene end by 6 bases; junction bases not matched to a gene: 9. In DNA form, the CDR3 reads TGTGCCAGCAGCTGGGCAGTCCGGGACAGGGATGAAAAACTGTTTTTT. Its protein is CASSWAVRDRDEKLFF.

The chain is built from TRBV4-3 and TRBJ1-1; D remains ambiguous. Per germline, CDR1 LGHNA and CDR2 YSLEER. V lost 1 base and J lost 3, with 9 bases in between. The CDR3 length is 14 residues. As DNA, the CDR3 is TGCGCCAGCAGCCAAGTTTTCCCCGACACTGAAGCTTTCTTT. Residues: CASSQVFPDTEAFF.

V is TRBV6-6 and J is TRBJ2-1, with TRBD2 matching 14 bases. This CDR3 spans 16 amino acids. Germline lookup yields CDR1 MNHNY and CDR2 SVGAGI (reference sequence). Germline trimming cut 6 bases from V and 8 bases from J; bases unmatched to any gene: 9. CDR3: CASRQRTSGGLDEQFF. In DNA, the CDR3 is TGTGCCAGCAGGCAGAGGACTAGCGGGGGGCTCGATGAGCAGTTCTTC.

J is TRBJ1-2 and V is TRBV3-1 (or the pseudogene TRBV3-2); possible D gene TRBD1, 5 bases. The CDR3 has 12 residues. Trimming stripped 2 bases from V and 8 bases from J, with 9 bases between. Germline V gives CDR1 LGHDT, CDR2 YNNKEL (reference sequence). In DNA, the CDR3 is TGTGCCAGCAGCCAACAGGGAAGCGGCTACACCTTC. Encoded protein: CASSQQGSGYTF.

V usage is TRBV7-8 and J usage is TRBJ2-3; TRBD2 matches 15 bases. Germline CDR1 reads SGHVS; CDR2 reads FQNEAQ. The CDR3 loop spans 17 amino acids. J gave up 2 bases and V 4 bases, and 4 bases lay outside the gene matches. The CDR3 here is CASSSGLAGGITDTQYF. DNA of the CDR3: TGTGCCAGCAGCTCAGGACTAGCGGGGGGGATCACAGATACGCAGTATTTT.

J is TRBJ1-3 and V is TRBV6-6, with TRBD1 as a possible D gene (5 bases). Germline V gene sequence: CDR1 MNHNY, CDR2 SVGAGI (reference sequence). The CDR3 runs 22 residues. V gave up 5 bases and J gave up 0 bases, with 32 bases separating them. The DNA of the CDR3 is TGTGCCAGCAGTCTGGGACGGCCGTTTAGGCTCGCGTATACCCGCTCTGGAAACACCATATATTTT. This codes for CASSLGRPFRLAYTRSGNTIYF.

The J gene is TRBJ1-2, the V gene TRBV5-6; D perhaps matches TRBD1 (5 bases). Germline loops: CDR1 SGHDT, CDR2 YYEEEE. The CDR3 has 16 amino acids. V shed 4 bases and J shed 3 bases, with 19 bases lying between them. The CDR3 is CASSPYGAARYYGYTF. CDR3 nucleotide sequence: TGTGCCAGCAGCCCATACGGGGCCGCCCGCTACTATGGCTACACCTTC.

The chain couples TRBV7-8 to TRBJ1-1; 8 bases match TRBD1. CDR1 and CDR2 from the germline V gene are SGHVS and FQNEAQ. The CDR3 has 14 residues. J lost 6 bases, V lost 7 bases, and 10 bases had no gene match. CDR3: CASTSPPQGAEAFF. The CDR3 DNA reads as TGTGCCAGCACCAGTCCCCCACAGGGGGCTGAAGCTTTCTTT. Combining the CDR3 with reference TRBV7-8 and TRBJ1-1 gives the whole variable domain GAGVSQSPRYKVAKRGQDVALRCDPISGHVSLFWYQQALGQGPEFLTYFQNEAQLDKSGLPSDRFFAERPEGSVSTLKIQRTQQEDSAVYLCASTSPPQGAEAFFGQGTRLTVV.

J is TRBJ1-2 and V is TRBV6-5; no clear D gene. Germline lookup yields CDR1 MNHEY and CDR2 SVGAGI. With 0 bases removed from V and 2 bases from J, the gap between germline ends came to 10 bases. This CDR3 has 15 amino acids. CDR3 protein: CASSYSGLLNYGYTF. CDR3 nucleotides: TGTGCCAGCAGTTACTCTGGACTACTCAACTATGGCTACACCTTC.